This T cell receptor beta chain was sequenced during a study of response to subunit inactivated influenza vaccine. TCRdb processed the RT-PCR reads anew with MiXCR; each CDR3 protein has one entry. The table shows 550,000 to 600,000 distinct CDR3 sequences, with roughly 10% occurring only once. Study outcomes and limitations: A suggestion made by the authors is that each seasonal influenza vaccination recruits few new T cells.

The CDR3 is made up of 15 amino acids. Trimming left V 4 bases short and J 5 bases short, with 14 bases between. The V gene's germline CDR1 is SEHNR and CDR2 FQNEAQ (reference sequence). This clonotype occurred many times. Antigen specificity is unknown. This material consisted of PBMCs from blood, taken on the day of vaccination. This rearrangement joins TRBV7-9 to TRBJ2-2; D is unresolved. The TCR was taken from a man in his fifties or sixties who received an inactivated influenza vaccine. CDR3 nucleotides: TGTGCCAGCAGCTCTCCGACGGTATCGACCGGGGAGCTGTTTTTT. As protein: CASSSPTVSTGELFF.